This TCR beta chain was captured by sequencing in a study of T cells in Graves' hyperthyroidism and ophthalmopathy. Those patients with uncontrolled infection, other autoimmune disease, pregnancy or lactation were excluded. Authors of the study amplified TCR beta CDR3 regions from RNA transcripts. The TCR CDR3 was amplified in a first-round RT-PCR using the HTBI primer set. TCRdb re-derived calls from the multiplex PCR reads in MiXCR, one entry per CDR3 protein. Of approximately 480,000 distinct CDR3 sequences in the sample, less than 25% were seen once. The sample holds many counts of this clonotype. The clonotype was recovered from a man younger than 30 with Graves' hyperthyroidism. Material for sequencing was blood.

The CDR3 here is CASSSRLTNQPQHF. In DNA form, the CDR3 reads TGTGCCAGCAGTTCCAGACTGACCAATCAGCCCCAGCATTTT. The chain couples TRBV27 to TRBJ1-5; D call uncertain. The CDR3 covers 14 residues. Trimming took 4 bases from V and 3 from J, leaving 10 bases between them. Germline CDR1 is MNHEY and CDR2 is SMNVEV (reference sequence).